Below are 26 T cell receptor beta chains sequenced from a single sample in a study of cytomegalovirus exposure and HLA in healthy donors. Primers included in the PCR were 60 Vbeta and 13 Jbeta primers. This table comes from immunoSEQ multiplex PCR, and its TCRdb copy is limited to in-frame clones, with some not included. The sample contains around 140,000 clones, roughly four fifths of which appear only once. Input material: PBMCs. Receptor source: a female donor in good health and CMV-seronegative.

The genes are TRBV6-1 and TRBJ1-2, with 9 nucleotides matching TRBD1. The ends lost 8 bases at V and 1 base at J; junction bases unmatched: 2. The CDR3 has 13 amino acids. CDR1 is MNHNS, CDR2 SASEGT, per germline. The CDR3 DNA sequence: TGTGCCAGCTGGGACAGGGTTAACTATGGCTACACCTTC. It encodes CASWDRVNYGYTF.

This clone was seen just once. The gene calls are TRBV5-1 and TRBJ2-1, with D perhaps matching TRBD1 (7 bases). Trimming left V 0 bases short and J 4 bases short, with 11 bases between. The CDR3 has 15 amino acids. CDR1 SGHRS and CDR2 YFSETQ come from the germline V gene. The CDR3 protein is CASSLEQGRYNEQFF. CDR3 bases: TGCGCCAGCAGCTTGGAACAGGGGAGGTACAATGAGCAGTTCTTC.

Here the CDR3 DNA reads TGTGCCAGCTTCCGGGACAGGGTTTTGGTAGATACGCAGTATTTT. Translated: CASFRDRVLVDTQYF. The chain has TRBV2 and TRBJ2-3; TRBD1 matches 9 bases. Trimming at V came to 8 bases and at J to 5 bases, leaving 11 bases not matched to a gene. There are 15 residues in the CDR3. The V gene's germline CDR1 is SNHLY and CDR2 FYNNEI.

The chain carries TRBV27 and TRBJ2-1; 7 nucleotides align to TRBD2. The CDR3 has 19 residues. CDR1 and CDR2 from the germline V gene are MNHEY and SMNVEV (reference sequence). The V and J ends lost 0 bases and 5 bases, in that order; junction bases with no gene match: 16. In DNA, the CDR3 is TGTGCCAGCAGTTTATCCCCTCCGGGACTACTTTGGGAAGACAATGAGCAGTTCTTC. Translating gives CASSLSPPGLLWEDNEQFF.

The chain couples TRBV11-3 to TRBJ2-1, with TRBD2 identical over 13 bases. The junction had 8 bases not matched to a gene; V was cut back by 5 bases and J by 10 bases. CDR1 is SGHNT, CDR2 YENEEA, per germline. CDR3 length: 15 residues. This CDR3 reads CASSPGTSGAREQFF. The CDR3 DNA follows: TGTGCCAGCAGCCCCGGGACTAGCGGGGCGCGGGAGCAGTTCTTC.

V and J are TRBV5-4 and TRBJ2-3, with 9 bases identical to TRBD1. This CDR3 is built from 15 residues. In germline, CDR1 is SGHNT, CDR2 YYREEE (reference sequence). The V gene end was trimmed by 6 bases and the J gene end by 4 bases; junction bases not matched to a gene: 9. This CDR3 is CASTFKTGGADTQYF. CDR3 bases: TGTGCCAGCACCTTTAAGACAGGGGGAGCAGATACGCAGTATTTT.

The rearrangement uses TRBV6-5 and TRBJ1-2; TRBD1 is a possible D gene (6 bases). The CDR3 is 14 residues long. Germline CDR1 and CDR2: MNHEY and SVGAGI. The V end was cut by 6 bases, the J end by 7 bases, with 18 bases between. DNA for the CDR3: TGTGCCAGCAGCCCCGGAACAGGGTGGCGTGGCTACACCTTC. Its protein product is CASSPGTGWRGYTF.

This chain connects TRBV5-1 to TRBJ2-1; D gene unclear. CDR3 length: 12 residues. V gave up 3 bases and J gave up 10 bases, with 11 bases separating them. The V gene's germline CDR1 is SGHRS and CDR2 YFSETQ. CDR3 amino acids: CASSSLGPEQFF. CDR3 bases: TGCGCCAGCAGCTCCCTAGGCCCCGAGCAGTTCTTC.

The chain couples TRBV5-6 to TRBJ2-7; D unresolved. CDR1 and CDR2 from the germline V gene are SGHDT and YYEEEE. The V end was cut by 1 base, the J end by 3 bases, with 14 bases between. This CDR3 has 15 amino acids. CDR3 amino acids: CASSLSIGTGYEQYF. The CDR3, as DNA: TGTGCCAGCAGCTTGTCGATCGGAACGGGCTACGAGCAGTACTTC.

The chain couples TRBV19 to TRBJ2-5, with 8 nucleotides matching TRBD1. CDR1 and CDR2 from the germline V gene are LNHDA and SQIVND (reference sequence). This CDR3 has 15 residues. Germline trimming cut 6 bases from V and 3 bases from J; bases unmatched to any gene: 9. The CDR3 region is CASSRRRDRKETQYF. The CDR3 nucleotides read TGTGCCAGTAGCCGACGAAGGGACAGGAAAGAGACCCAGTACTTC.

The rearrangement links TRBV14 to TRBJ1-1, with 7 nucleotides matching TRBD1. CDR1 SGHDN and CDR2 FVKESK come from the germline V gene. The trim removed 5 bases at V and 4 bases at J, leaving 4 bases unmatched. The CDR3 runs to 13 residues. This CDR3 reads CASSYTGVTEAFF. For the CDR3, the DNA is TGTGCCAGCAGCTATACAGGGGTCACTGAAGCTTTCTTT. The full variable domain, completed using reference TRBV14 and TRBJ1-1, is EAGVTQFPSHSVIEKGQTVTLRCDPISGHDNLYWYRRVMGKEIKFLLHFVKESKQDESGMPNNRFLAERTGGTYSTLKVQPAELEDSGVYFCASSYTGVTEAFFGQGTRLTVV.

The chain carries TRBV19 and TRBJ2-5, with unresolved D. The CDR3 is 11 residues long. V gave up 6 bases and J gave up 5 bases, with 7 bases separating them. The germline CDR1 and CDR2 sequences are LNHDA and SQIVND (reference sequence). CDR3 bases: TGTGCCAGTAGGAGAGGCGAGACCCAGTACTTC. The encoded protein is CASRRGETQYF. The entire variable domain, with the rest obtained from reference TRBV19 and TRBJ2-5, is as follows: DGGITQSPKYLFRKEGQNVTLSCEQNLNHDAMYWYRQDPGQGLRLIYYSQIVNDFQKGDIAEGYSVSREKKESFPLTVTSAQKNPTAFYLCASRRGETQYFGPGTRLLVL.

The chain links TRBV28 to TRBJ2-7, with 7 bases fitting TRBD1. Germline CDR1 reads MDHEN; CDR2 reads SYDVKM. This CDR3 has 14 residues. The ends lost 1 base at V and 2 bases at J; junction bases unmatched: 2. The CDR3 coding sequence is TGTGCCAGCAGTTTATCACAGGGGACCTACGAGCAGTACTTC. Amino acid sequence: CASSLSQGTYEQYF.

This rearrangement joins TRBV7-3 to TRBJ2-1; TRBD2 matches 8 bases. V lost 8 bases, J lost 0 bases, and 9 bases stayed unmatched. Germline V lookup: CDR1 SGHTA, CDR2 FQGTGA. CDR3 length: 16 residues. CDR3 sequence reads: CASQPGGPSSYNEQFF. CDR3 bases: TGTGCCAGCCAACCGGGAGGGCCGAGCTCCTACAATGAGCAGTTCTTC.

The chain carries TRBV6-6 and TRBJ1-5, with D tentatively TRBD1 (6 bases). Germline V gene sequence: CDR1 MNHNY, CDR2 SVGAGI (reference sequence). This CDR3 is 15 amino acids long. V shed 2 bases and J shed 1 base, with 9 bases lying between them. The CDR3 spells CASSYRTASNQPQHF. The CDR3 DNA is TGTGCCAGCAGTTACCGGACAGCGAGCAATCAGCCCCAGCATTTT.

This chain connects TRBV6-6 to TRBJ2-1; D not resolved. CDR1 is MNHNY, CDR2 SVGAGI, per germline (reference sequence). The V end was cut by 3 bases, the J end by 0 bases, with 9 bases between. The CDR3 is made up of 15 amino acids. The CDR3 DNA reads TGTGCCAGCAGTTATGAGGCGGTCTCCTACAATGAGCAGTTCTTC. Translation: CASSYEAVSYNEQFF.

The chain carries TRBV30 and TRBJ2-1; 14 bases are shared with TRBD2. The CDR3 runs 16 residues. Germline CDR1 and CDR2: GTSNPN and SVGIG (reference sequence). V lost 3 bases, J lost 6 bases, and 7 bases stayed unmatched. This CDR3 reads CAWRPSGTSGSNEQFF. The CDR3 DNA reads as TGTGCCTGGAGACCTTCCGGGACTAGCGGGAGCAATGAGCAGTTCTTC.

This clone appeared a single time. The V call is TRBV27, the J call TRBJ1-1; 8 positions match TRBD1. Germline V gives CDR1 MNHEY, CDR2 SMNVEV (reference sequence). J was trimmed by 7 bases and V by 6 bases; bases with no gene match: 7. The CDR3 sequence is 13 residues long. This CDR3 is CASRTGQVSEAFF. Written as DNA, the CDR3 is TGTGCCAGCAGAACGGGACAGGTCAGTGAAGCTTTCTTT.

This clone was counted a single time. This chain links TRBV19 with TRBJ1-2; D is possibly TRBD1 (5 bases). Germline V gene sequence: CDR1 LNHDA, CDR2 SQIVND (reference sequence). The CDR3 spans 12 residues. Trimming left V 7 bases short and J 5 bases short, with 11 bases between. The CDR3 protein is CASIKPGYGYTF. CDR3 bases: TGTGCCAGTATTAAACCAGGGTATGGCTACACCTTC.

The chain employs TRBV2 and TRBJ1-2, with D possibly being TRBD1 (6 bases). This CDR3 comprises 13 residues. Trimming shortened V by 6 bases and J by 2 bases, and 10 bases separated the two germline ends. The germline gives CDR1 SNHLY, CDR2 FYNNEI. The CDR3 spells CASREDRNYGYTF. In DNA, the CDR3 is TGTGCCAGCAGGGAGGACAGAAACTATGGCTACACCTTC.

The chain carries TRBV27 and TRBJ2-7, with D possibly matching TRBD1 (5 bases). Germline V lookup: CDR1 MNHEY, CDR2 SMNVEV (reference sequence). CDR3 size: 14 residues. Deletions cut 2 bases from V and 3 bases from J, with 11 bases between. The CDR3 here is CASSLQGFYYEQYF. Written as DNA, the CDR3 is TGTGCCAGCAGTTTACAGGGATTCTACTACGAGCAGTACTTC.

This chain connects TRBV11-2 to TRBJ1-4, with D possibly matching TRBD1 (6 bases). The ends were cut back, 1 base at V and 7 bases at J, with 16 bases in the middle. The CDR3 is 16 amino acids. Germline-derived CDR1 and CDR2 are SGHAT and FQNNGV. The DNA for the CDR3 is TGTGCCAGCAGCTTAGGGGGGACACCCTTGGGTGAAAAACTGTTTTTT. This encodes CASSLGGTPLGEKLFF. The full variable domain, in which reference TRBV11-2 and TRBJ1-4 provide the parts outside the CDR3, is EAGVAQSPRYKIIEKRQSVAFWCNPISGHATLYWYQQILGQGPKLLIQFQNNGVVDDSQLPKDRFSAERLKGVDSTLKIQPAKLEDSAVYLCASSLGGTPLGEKLFFGSGTQLSVL.

The rearrangement links TRBV27 to TRBJ1-2; D unresolved. The CDR3 has 15 residues. V lost 3 bases to trimming and J lost 4 bases, with 15 bases between them. Germline assignment: CDR1 MNHEY and CDR2 SMNVEV (reference sequence). CDR3 amino acids: CASSFGEAKVYGYTF. In nucleotides, the CDR3 is TGTGCCAGCAGTTTCGGGGAGGCGAAAGTCTATGGCTACACCTTC.

V and J are TRBV19 and TRBJ1-3; D uncertain. V was trimmed by 6 bases and J by 0 bases, leaving 6 bases between them. The CDR3 consists of 13 residues. CDR1 LNHDA and CDR2 SQIVND come from the germline V gene (reference sequence). CDR3: CASRKSSGNTIYF. CDR3 bases: TGTGCCAGTAGAAAGAGCTCTGGAAACACCATATATTTT.

This sequence joins TRBV2 and TRBJ1-6; 8 bases map to TRBD1. Germline V gives CDR1 SNHLY, CDR2 FYNNEI. V dropped 7 bases and J dropped 5; count of bases not matched to a gene: 10. The CDR3 runs 16 residues. The CDR3 coding sequence is TGTGCCAGCACGTTGCAGGGGGCAAGGAATAATTCACCCCTCCACTTT. This encodes CASTLQGARNNSPLHF. The variable domain in full, completed from reference TRBV2 and TRBJ1-6, reads EPEVTQTPSHQVTQMGQEVILRCVPISNHLYFYWYRQILGQKVEFLVSFYNNEISEKSEIFDDQFSVERPDGSNFTLKIRSTKLEDSAMYFCASTLQGARNNSPLHFGNGTRLTVT.

The chain recombines TRBV4-2 with TRBJ2-7, with 7 bases lining up with TRBD2. The V gene's germline CDR1 is LGHNA and CDR2 YNFKEQ. CDR3 size: 15 residues. After removal of 4 bases from V and 8 bases from J, the junction contained 14 bases not matched to a gene. In DNA, the CDR3 is TGTGCCAGCAGCCGTTATACACGGGAGGCCAATCAGCAGTACTTC. As protein: CASSRYTREANQQYF.